One sample yielded the 25 T cell receptor beta chains listed below, sequenced in a study of T cells in Graves' hyperthyroidism and ophthalmopathy. RNA transcripts yielded amplified TCR beta CDR3 regions. First-round RT-PCR targeting the TCR CDR3 was performed with the HTBI primer set. Each CDR3 protein is one row after TCRdb ran MiXCR on the multiplex PCR reads. Of roughly 650,000 distinct CDR3 sequences in the sample, 16% were seen once. Sequenced input: blood. The receptor set was obtained from a woman aged 40-49 years with Graves' ophthalmopathy.

This clonotype was seen ten or more times. The rearrangement joins TRBV20-1 to TRBJ2-7; 8 bases match TRBD1. The V gene end was trimmed by 6 bases and the J gene end by 0 bases; junction bases not matched to a gene: 16. In germline, CDR1 is DFQATT, CDR2 SNEGSKA (reference sequence). This CDR3 has 17 residues. The CDR3 DNA reads TGCAGTGCCACCTCCGAACCCCGGGACAGGAGCTCCTACGAGCAGTACTTC. Residues: CSATSEPRDRSSYEQYF.

This clonotype was detected only a few times. The chain links TRBV6-2 or TRBV6-3 to TRBJ2-5, with 7 bases matching TRBD1. V lost 5 bases, J lost 1 base, and 4 bases stayed unmatched. The length of the CDR3 is 14 residues. Germline values: CDR1 MNHEY, CDR2 SVGEGT. The CDR3 spells CASSQTGFQETQYF. CDR3 DNA: TGTGCCAGCAGTCAGACAGGGTTCCAAGAGACCCAGTACTTC.

Many counts were recorded for this clonotype. V is TRBV18 and J is TRBJ2-5, with D hard to call. The V and J ends lost 3 bases and 4 bases respectively, with 12 bases between them. Germline V gene lookup returns CDR1 KGHSH and CDR2 LQKENI. The CDR3 consists of 14 residues. The CDR3 region has the DNA TGTGCCAGCTCACCGGAGATGTCGGGAGAGACCCAGTACTTC. Amino acids: CASSPEMSGETQYF. Variable domain in full (rest from reference TRBV18 and TRBJ2-5): NAGVMQNPRHLVRRRGQEARLRCSPMKGHSHVYWYRQLPEEGLKFMVYLQKENIIDESGMPKERFSAEFPKEGPSILRIQQVVRGDSAAYFCASSPEMSGETQYFGPGTRLLVL.

This sequence joins TRBV6-1 and TRBJ1-6; the D gene is possibly TRBD1 (6 bases). Germline V CDR1 and CDR2: MNHNS, SASEGT. The CDR3 runs to 17 residues. V was shortened by 5 bases and J by 9 bases, with 23 bases between the two germline ends. The CDR3 region is CASSLTGSIRVRSPLHF. In DNA form, the CDR3 reads TGTGCCAGCAGTTTAACAGGGTCCATAAGAGTGCGTTCACCCCTCCACTTT.

This clonotype appeared many times. The chain links TRBV2 to TRBJ2-7, with TRBD2 matching 8 bases. V lost 1 base and J lost 4; bases outside the gene matches: 3. The CDR3 runs to 14 residues. The V gene's germline CDR1 is SNHLY and CDR2 FYNNEI. Here the CDR3 DNA reads TGTGCCAGCAGTGAAGGGACTAGCCTTTACGAGCAGTACTTC. Translating it yields CASSEGTSLYEQYF.

The CDR3 region has the DNA TGTGCCACCAGCAGTCACATTTCAACTAATGAAAAACTGTTTTTT. Protein: CATSSHISTNEKLFF. This rearrangement joins TRBV15 to TRBJ1-4; D unresolved. Trimming left V 3 bases short and J 0 bases short, with 8 bases between. The CDR3 consists of 15 residues. The germline V gene encodes CDR1 LNHNV and CDR2 YYDKDF (reference sequence).

A few counts support this clonotype. V gene TRBV6-1 combines with J gene TRBJ2-3; weak D call: TRBD2 (7 bases). Germline V lookup: CDR1 MNHNS, CDR2 SASEGT. Trimming took off 5 bases at V and 4 bases at J, with 16 bases between the two ends. The length of the CDR3 is 15 residues. The CDR3 DNA follows: TGTGCCAGCAGTCCCCGGCGGGGGCCTCCAGATACGCAGTATTTT. Its protein is CASSPRRGPPDTQYF.

This clonotype was seen more than once but under ten times. This sequence joins TRBV7-9 and TRBJ1-1; D is perhaps TRBD1 (5 bases). The V and J ends lost 8 bases and 1 base respectively, with 14 bases between them. Germline CDR1 is SEHNR and CDR2 is FQNEAQ (reference sequence). The CDR3 covers 14 residues. In nucleotides, the CDR3 is TGTGCCAGCCCAACACCGGGGGGGAACACTGAAGCTTTCTTT. This translates into CASPTPGGNTEAFF.

The CDR3 sequence: CSASLGPSTDTQYF. DNA for the CDR3: TGCAGTGCTTCTCTGGGTCCTAGCACAGATACGCAGTATTTT. This sequence joins TRBV20-1 and TRBJ2-3; no definite D call. This CDR3 contains 14 residues. The V end was cut by 5 bases, the J end by 0 bases, with 12 bases between. CDR1 DFQATT and CDR2 SNEGSKA come from the germline V gene (reference sequence).

This clonotype was counted ten times or more. In nucleotides, the CDR3 is TGTGCCAGCAGTGGAACAGGGGATCTTACTGAAGCTTTCTTT. It translates to CASSGTGDLTEAFF. V usage is TRBV25-1 and J usage is TRBJ1-1, with 7 bases that match TRBD1. This CDR3 has 14 residues. Looked up from germline, CDR1 is MGHDK and CDR2 is SYGVNS. Trimming cost V 4 bases and J 5 bases; bases outside gene matches: 7.

This clonotype turned up a few times. The rearrangement joins TRBV4-1 to TRBJ2-1, with 8 bases aligning to TRBD1. Germline V gives CDR1 MGHRA, CDR2 YSYEKL. This CDR3 contains 14 residues. The junction had 6 bases not matched to a gene; V was cut back by 2 bases and J by 9 bases. The CDR3 here is CASSQYDRGGEQFF. CDR3 sequence (DNA): TGCGCCAGCAGCCAATACGACAGGGGCGGTGAGCAGTTCTTC.

This clonotype was seen many times. The chain is built from TRBV28 and TRBJ1-1; D unclear. Germline loops: CDR1 MDHEN, CDR2 SYDVKM. Trimming removed 5 bases from V and 1 base from J, with 14 bases in between. There are 15 residues in the CDR3. The CDR3 DNA sequence: TGTGCCAGCAGTGAGAGGCGGAAACCGAACACTGAAGCTTTCTTT. This sequence encodes CASSERRKPNTEAFF.

In its sample, this clonotype was seen a few times. The V and J genes are TRBV29-1 and TRBJ2-1; a weak D match, TRBD2 (5 bases). The CDR3 is 13 residues long. Germline V gene data show CDR1 as SQVTM and CDR2 as ANQGSEA. V shed 8 bases and J shed 0 bases, with 11 bases lying between them. CDR3 protein: CSSEEVSYNEQFF. CDR3 in DNA: TGCAGCTCCGAGGAGGTCTCCTACAATGAGCAGTTCTTC.

This clonotype was found many times. This chain connects TRBV11-2 to TRBJ2-1; 9 bases map to TRBD2. The CDR3 loop spans 15 amino acids. Germline assignment: CDR1 SGHAT and CDR2 FQNNGV. Trimming removed 1 base from V and 8 bases from J; junction bases left unmatched: 6. The DNA for the CDR3 is TGTGCCAGCAGCTTAGCAGCGGGAGGAGCGGATGAGCAGTTCTTC. Its protein is CASSLAAGGADEQFF. Full variable domain (outside the CDR3, taken from reference TRBV11-2 and TRBJ2-1): EAGVAQSPRYKIIEKRQSVAFWCNPISGHATLYWYQQILGQGPKLLIQFQNNGVVDDSQLPKDRFSAERLKGVDSTLKIQPAKLEDSAVYLCASSLAAGGADEQFFGPGTRLTVL.

The CDR3 nucleotides are TGTGCCAGCAGCTTGGAGCCGACAGTTTATAGCAATCAGCCCCAGCATTTT. Its protein product is CASSLEPTVYSNQPQHF. The chain couples TRBV5-8 to TRBJ1-5; D is perhaps TRBD1 (5 bases). CDR3 length: 17 residues. Germline CDR1 SGHTS, CDR2 YDEGEE. Trimming pared 0 bases from V and 0 bases from J, leaving 13 bases between.

This sequence joins TRBV7-9 and TRBJ2-1, with 8 bases lining up with TRBD2. Trimming took 2 bases from V and 6 from J; bases not matched to a gene: 6. Germline CDR1 reads SEHNR; CDR2 reads FQNEAQ (reference sequence). There are 15 residues in the CDR3. For the CDR3, the DNA is TGTGCCAGCAGCTTACCGGGACTAGACGTCAATGAGCAGTTCTTC. It is translated as CASSLPGLDVNEQFF.

In this sample, this clonotype turned up many times. This chain uses TRBV4-1 with TRBJ1-1, with D unresolved. The CDR3 is made up of 11 amino acids. Trimming took 0 bases from V and 11 from J, leaving 7 bases between them. From germline, CDR1 is MGHRA and CDR2 YSYEKL. The CDR3 DNA reads TGCGCCAGCAGCCAAGAGCAGAGCGCTTTCTTT. This encodes CASSQEQSAFF.

This chain links TRBV18 with TRBJ1-5, with 7 bases aligning to TRBD1. The CDR3 is made up of 15 amino acids. V lost 3 bases, J lost 6 bases, and 8 bases stayed unmatched. The germline V gene encodes CDR1 KGHSH and CDR2 LQKENI. The DNA of the CDR3 is TGTGCCAGCTCACCCACGGAGGGGGCTGGTCAGCCCCAGCATTTT. Translated, it gives CASSPTEGAGQPQHF.

In this sample, this clonotype turned up many times. This rearrangement joins TRBV7-9 to TRBJ2-2; D could derive from TRBD1 or TRBD2 (5 bases each). Germline lookup yields CDR1 SEHNR and CDR2 FQNEAQ (reference sequence). Trimming left V 4 bases short and J 11 bases short, with 14 bases between. This CDR3 has 13 amino acids. The CDR3 DNA follows: TGTGCCAGCAGCTCTCAAGCCGGGACCGAGCTGTTTTTT. It encodes CASSSQAGTELFF.

The rearrangement links TRBV20-1 to TRBJ1-2; 10 bases match TRBD1. This CDR3 has 17 residues. J was trimmed by 0 bases and V by 0 bases; bases with no gene match: 7. CDR1 is DFQATT, CDR2 SNEGSKA, per germline (reference sequence). The CDR3 is CSARDPTGGRANYGYTF. DNA of the CDR3: TGCAGTGCTAGAGACCCGACAGGGGGCAGAGCTAACTATGGCTACACCTTC.

This clonotype was observed many times. The chain joins TRBV3-1 to TRBJ1-6; tentative D call: TRBD1 (6 bases). The ends were cut back, 5 bases at V and 9 bases at J, with 14 bases in the middle. The CDR3 is made up of 14 amino acids. From germline, CDR1 is LGHDT and CDR2 YNNKEL (reference sequence). CDR3 in amino acids: CASSITGSISPLHF. The CDR3 nucleotides are TGTGCCAGCAGCATAACAGGGAGTATTTCACCCCTCCACTTT.

The rearrangement links TRBV7-9 to TRBJ2-1, with 12 bases fitting TRBD2. The CDR3 spans 16 residues. After removal of 3 bases from V and 7 bases from J, the junction contained 7 bases not matched to a gene. CDR1 is SEHNR and CDR2 is FQNEAQ in the germline V gene (reference sequence). The CDR3 spells CASSFLTSGRRNEQFF. CDR3 sequence (DNA): TGTGCCAGCAGCTTCTTGACTAGCGGGAGAAGGAATGAGCAGTTCTTC. Complete variable domain (other parts from reference TRBV7-9 and TRBJ2-1): DTGVSQNPRHKITKRGQNVTFRCDPISEHNRLYWYRQTLGQGPEFLTYFQNEAQLEKSRLLSDRFSAERPKGSFSTLEIQRTEQGDSAMYLCASSFLTSGRRNEQFFGPGTRLTVL.

This clonotype was seen a few times. J is TRBJ1-3 and V is TRBV5-1; D remains ambiguous. Trimming left V 5 bases short and J 3 bases short, with 12 bases between. The CDR3 length is 14 residues. Per germline, CDR1 SGHRS and CDR2 YFSETQ. Here the CDR3 reads CASSRESFGNTIYF. The CDR3 nucleotides are TGCGCCAGCAGTCGAGAATCTTTTGGAAACACCATATATTTT.

There are many counts of this clonotype. The chain joins TRBV12-3 or TRBV12-4 to TRBJ1-3; D possibly corresponds to TRBD1 (6 bases). This CDR3 region has 14 residues. V was shortened by 6 bases and J by 2 bases, with 11 bases between the two germline ends. CDR3 in DNA: TGTGCCAGCAGCACTCGACAGGCTGGAAACACCATATATTTT. Amino acid sequence: CASSTRQAGNTIYF.

This clonotype was seen many times. The genes are TRBV30 and TRBJ2-3; TRBD2 might be the D (7 bases). CDR1 GTSNPN and CDR2 SVGIG come from the germline V gene (reference sequence). There are 16 residues in the CDR3. V gave up 2 bases and J gave up 1 base, with 16 bases separating them. CDR3 nucleotides: TGTGCCTGGAGTAACTACAGGGAGGGAGGCACAGATACGCAGTATTTT. Its translation is CAWSNYREGGTDTQYF. The entire variable domain, with the rest obtained from reference TRBV30 and TRBJ2-3, is as follows: SQTIHQWPATLVQPVGSPLSLECTVEGTSNPNLYWYRQAAGRGLQLLFYSVGIGQISSEVPQNLSASRPQDRQFILSSKKLLLSDSGFYLCAWSNYREGGTDTQYFGPGTRLTVL.